This T cell receptor beta chain came from a study of T cells in localized non-small cell lung cancer. Study outcomes and limitations: In the blood, greater T cell density corresponded to longer overall survival. Adjacent lung held a median around 60 of the top 100 tumor clones.

Remarks on this clone: Its specificity is not known.

Trimming removed 5 bases from V and 6 bases from J, with 8 bases in between. CDR3 length: 12 amino acids. Sequencing was performed with immunoSEQ multiplex PCR; in TCRdb, only in-frame clones are kept and a portion is missing. The sample comprises roughly 10,000 clones, about 91% of which are singletons, and about 7% rests with the top ten. This rearrangement joins TRBV5-3 to TRBJ1-4; D unclear. TRBV5-3 falls under the ORF class, with uncertain function. The specimen comprised peripheral blood, sampled before any cancer treatment. This TCR was recovered from a woman between 35 and 70 years old with stage I squamous cell lung carcinoma. CDR3 nucleotide sequence: TGTGCCAGAAGGCTCCAGGATGAAAAACTGTTTTTT. It translates to CARRLQDEKLFF.